Presented here are 10 T cell receptor beta chains from one specimen sequenced in a study of vaccination and CD4 T cells after COVID-19. These receptors have no known antigen. The Oncomine TCR Beta short-read assay sequenced DNA from cultured CD4+ T cells. TCRdb analysed the PCR reads with MiXCR anew, one entry per CDR3 protein. Here the sample spans about 14,000 distinct CDR3 sequences, just over 55% being singletons. Treatment here: roughly ten-day PBMC culture with coronavirus spike peptide pools or control peptides (ViraFEST assay). The sequenced sample was CD4+ T cells from blood, cultured in vitro. The source of these receptors is a human donor who had recovered from COVID-19.

The CDR3 sequence is CASSPRSQGVEDTEAFF. CDR3 in DNA: TGTGCCAGCTCACCACGGTCGCAGGGAGTCGAGGACACTGAAGCTTTCTTT. The chain combines TRBV18 with TRBJ1-1, with a tentative D call TRBD1 (5 bases). With 1 base removed from V and 3 bases from J, the gap between germline ends came to 18 bases. Looked up from germline, CDR1 is KGHSH and CDR2 is LQKENI. The CDR3 sequence is 17 residues long.

The rearrangement joins TRBV7-2 to TRBJ2-1; no clear D. Germline values: CDR1 SGHTA, CDR2 FQGNSA. The V end was cut by 3 bases, the J end by 3 bases, with 3 bases between. The CDR3 runs to 12 residues. As DNA, the CDR3 is TGTGCCAGCAGCTTCATCTACAATGAGCAGTTCTTC. Translation gives CASSFIYNEQFF.

This clonotype was seen only a few times. This sequence joins TRBV20-1 and TRBJ2-5; D not certain. This CDR3 region has 14 residues. Germline V gene data show CDR1 as DFQATT and CDR2 as SNEGSKA (reference sequence). V was cut by 0 bases and J by 1 base, with 9 bases left in between. The CDR3, as DNA: TGCAGTGCTAGAGAACAAAGGAGCCAAGAGACCCAGTACTTC. Encoded protein: CSAREQRSQETQYF.

This chain connects TRBV19 to TRBJ1-2; 7 bases line up with TRBD1. Germline values: CDR1 LNHDA, CDR2 SQIVND (reference sequence). Trimming took 5 bases from V and 2 from J; bases not matched to a gene: 8. The CDR3 has 15 residues. CDR3 sequence: CASSFRDRLNYGYTF. As DNA, the CDR3 is TGTGCCAGTAGTTTCCGGGACAGACTAAACTATGGCTACACCTTC.

The V gene is TRBV7-9, the J gene TRBJ2-3, with TRBD2 identical over 9 bases. The CDR3 loop spans 15 amino acids. V was pared by 2 bases and J by 4 bases, with 4 bases of the junction left unmatched. Germline assignment: CDR1 SEHNR and CDR2 FQNEAQ (reference sequence). The CDR3 here is CASSLLAGFPDTQYF. The DNA for the CDR3 is TGTGCCAGCAGCTTACTAGCGGGATTCCCAGATACGCAGTATTTT.

This chain connects TRBV6-1 to TRBJ2-1, with TRBD2 matching 10 bases. CDR1 is MNHNS and CDR2 is SASEGT in the germline V gene. The junction had 4 bases not matched to a gene; V was cut back by 4 bases and J by 4 bases. The CDR3 is made up of 15 amino acids. CDR3 sequence: CASSALAGAYNEQFF. The CDR3 DNA reads as TGTGCCAGCAGTGCCCTAGCGGGAGCTTACAATGAGCAGTTCTTC.

The gene calls are TRBV5-1 and TRBJ2-5; D gene ambiguous. The CDR3 loop spans 14 amino acids. Germline V gene sequence: CDR1 SGHRS, CDR2 YFSETQ. V gave up 0 bases and J gave up 4 bases, with 10 bases separating them. In nucleotides, the CDR3 is TGCGCCAGCAGCTTGGCTGCGCTTCGAGAGACCCAGTACTTC. As protein: CASSLAALRETQYF.

This clonotype occurred a few times. V and J are TRBV6-5 and TRBJ1-4; D call uncertain. The germline gives CDR1 MNHEY, CDR2 SVGAGI. Trimming cost V 4 bases and J 7 bases, with 13 bases left between them. This CDR3 comprises 14 residues. CDR3 in DNA: TGTGCCAGCAGTTCCCAAGGATCGCTTGAAAAACTGTTTTTT. Its translation: CASSSQGSLEKLFF.

The chain has TRBV5-4 and TRBJ2-5; D perhaps matches TRBD1 (7 bases). Germline V gene lookup returns CDR1 SGHNT and CDR2 YYREEE (reference sequence). The CDR3 is 14 amino acids. With 4 bases removed from V and 4 bases from J, the gap between germline ends came to 14 bases. The CDR3 reads CASSGGTVVETQYF. CDR3 sequence (DNA): TGTGCCAGCAGCGGGGGGACAGTCGTAGAGACCCAGTACTTC.

The rearrangement links TRBV10-3 to TRBJ1-1; D remains ambiguous. Trimming shortened V by 6 bases and J by 1 base, and 9 bases separated the two germline ends. Germline values: CDR1 ENHRY, CDR2 SYGVKD. The CDR3 is 13 amino acids. As DNA, the CDR3 is TGTGCCATCAGAGGGAGAGGGAACACTGAAGCTTTCTTT. The encoded protein is CAIRGRGNTEAFF.